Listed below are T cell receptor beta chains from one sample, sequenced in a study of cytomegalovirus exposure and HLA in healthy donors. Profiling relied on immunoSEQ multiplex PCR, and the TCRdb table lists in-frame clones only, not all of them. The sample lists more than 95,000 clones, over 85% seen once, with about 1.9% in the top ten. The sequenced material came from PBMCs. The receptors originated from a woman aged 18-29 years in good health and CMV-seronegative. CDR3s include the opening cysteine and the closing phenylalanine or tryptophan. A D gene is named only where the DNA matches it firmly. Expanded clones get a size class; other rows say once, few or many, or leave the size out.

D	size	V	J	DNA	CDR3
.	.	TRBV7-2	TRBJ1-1	TGTGCCAGCAGCTTAGATTACTTCATGAACACTGAAGCTTTCTTT	CASSLDYFMNTEAFF
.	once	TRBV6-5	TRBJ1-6	TGTGCCAGCAGTTACGGGCAGGGCTCCTATAATTCACCCCTCCACTTT	CASSYGQGSYNSPLHF
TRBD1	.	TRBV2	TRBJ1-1	TGTGCCAGCAGCAATACAGGGGTCGAACTCGGCTCTGAAGCTTTCTTT	CASSNTGVELGSEAFF
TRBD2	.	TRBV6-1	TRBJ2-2	TGTGCCAGCACCACGGGACTACCGAACACCGGGGAGCTGTTTTTT	CASTTGLPNTGELFF
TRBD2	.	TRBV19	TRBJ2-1	TGTGCCAGTAGACCGGGACTAATCGACCATGAGCAGTTCTTC	CASRPGLIDHEQFF
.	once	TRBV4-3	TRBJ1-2	TGCGCCAGCAGCCAAGATCGGGTTCATGGCTACACCTTC	CASSQDRVHGYTF
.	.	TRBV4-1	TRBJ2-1	TGCGCCAGCAGCCAAGTGGGGCAGTCAAGCTCCTACAATGAGCAGTTCTTC	CASSQVGQSSSYNEQFF
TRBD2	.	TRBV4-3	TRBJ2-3	TGCGCCAGCAGCCGGGACCTAGCGGGAGATTTTACAGATACGCAGTATTTT	CASSRDLAGDFTDTQYF
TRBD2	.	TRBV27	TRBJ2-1	TGTGCCAGCAGTCCGAAGGGACTAGCGATCAACAATGAGCAGTTCTTC	CASSPKGLAINNEQFF
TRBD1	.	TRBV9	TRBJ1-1	TGTGCCAGCAGCGCCCGGACAGGGCGGGGTGAAGCTTTCTTT	CASSARTGRGEAFF
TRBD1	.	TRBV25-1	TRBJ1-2	TGTGCCAGCAGTGACGTCGCGGACAGGGTGGGCGGCTACACCTTC	CASSDVADRVGGYTF
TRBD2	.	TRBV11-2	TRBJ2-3	TGTGCCAGCAGCTTAGGGGCAAGCGGGAGAGCCACAGATACGCAGTATTTT	CASSLGASGRATDTQYF
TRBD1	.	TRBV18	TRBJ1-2	TGTGCCAGCACCTTAGACAGGGGCCATGGGATCTACTATGGCTACACCTTC	CASTLDRGHGIYYGYTF
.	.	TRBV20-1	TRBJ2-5	TGCAGTGCTACAGGAGGAGAGACCCAGTACTTC	CSATGGETQYF
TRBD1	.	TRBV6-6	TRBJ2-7	TGTGCCAGCAGTTATGGTCGGGGACAGGGGCGCGAGCAGTACTTC	CASSYGRGQGREQYF